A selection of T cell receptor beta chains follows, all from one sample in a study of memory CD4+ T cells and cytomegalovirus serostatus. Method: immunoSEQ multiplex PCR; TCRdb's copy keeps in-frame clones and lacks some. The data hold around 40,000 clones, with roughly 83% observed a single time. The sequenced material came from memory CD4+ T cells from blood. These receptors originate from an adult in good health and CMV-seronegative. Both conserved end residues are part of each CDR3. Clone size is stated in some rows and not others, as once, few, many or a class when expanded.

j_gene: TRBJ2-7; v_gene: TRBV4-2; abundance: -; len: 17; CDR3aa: CASSQEIPTSGRSEQYF
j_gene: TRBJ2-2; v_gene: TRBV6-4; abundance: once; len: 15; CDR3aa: CASRPDRAGTGELFF
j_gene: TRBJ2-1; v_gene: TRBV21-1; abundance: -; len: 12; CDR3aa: CASSKVANRRFF
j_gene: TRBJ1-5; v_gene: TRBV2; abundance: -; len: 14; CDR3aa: CASSTGQENQPQHF
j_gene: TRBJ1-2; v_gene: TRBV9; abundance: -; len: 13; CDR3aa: CASRSGPNYGYTF
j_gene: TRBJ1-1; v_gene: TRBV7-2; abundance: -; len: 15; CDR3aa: CASSLGGPANTEAFF
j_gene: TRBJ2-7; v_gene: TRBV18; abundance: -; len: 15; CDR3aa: CASSPLTDSPYEQYF
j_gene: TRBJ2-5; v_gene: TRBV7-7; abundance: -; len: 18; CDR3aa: CASSLGRFPGAYQETQYF
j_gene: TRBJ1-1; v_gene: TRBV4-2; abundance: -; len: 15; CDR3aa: CASSQDPGQNTEAFF
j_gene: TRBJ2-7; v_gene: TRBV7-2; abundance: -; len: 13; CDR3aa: CASSWAGDYEQYF
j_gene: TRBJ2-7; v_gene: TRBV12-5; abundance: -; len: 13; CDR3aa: CASGLIVGGEQYF
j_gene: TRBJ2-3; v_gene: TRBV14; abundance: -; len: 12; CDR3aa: CASSQGVDTQYF
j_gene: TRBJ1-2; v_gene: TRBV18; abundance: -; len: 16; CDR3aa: CASSRSGRGRDYGYTF
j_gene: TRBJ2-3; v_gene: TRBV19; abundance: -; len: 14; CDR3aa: CASSPLRTTDTQYF
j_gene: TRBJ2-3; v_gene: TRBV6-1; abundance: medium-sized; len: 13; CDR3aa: CASSEALRNTQYF
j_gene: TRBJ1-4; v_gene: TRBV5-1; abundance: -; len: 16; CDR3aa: CASSLEGHLLNEKLFF
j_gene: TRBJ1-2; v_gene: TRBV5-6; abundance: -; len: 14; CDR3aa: CASSPPHSTLGYTF
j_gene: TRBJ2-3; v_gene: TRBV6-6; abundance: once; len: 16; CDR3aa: CASSYSLGGGRDTQYF
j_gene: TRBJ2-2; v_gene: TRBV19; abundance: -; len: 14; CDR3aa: CASNRAANTGELFF
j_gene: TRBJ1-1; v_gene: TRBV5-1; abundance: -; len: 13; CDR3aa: CASSFAENTEAFF
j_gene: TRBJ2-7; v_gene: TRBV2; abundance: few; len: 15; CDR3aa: CASSEVRGDSYEQYF
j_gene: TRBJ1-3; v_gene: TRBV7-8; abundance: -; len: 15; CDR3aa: CASSPGQFSGNTIYF